The rows below give T cell receptor beta chains drawn from one sample of a study of T cells in Graves' hyperthyroidism and ophthalmopathy. MiXCR, run by TCRdb on the multiplex PCR reads, gives a single entry per CDR3 protein. Among about 720,000 distinct CDR3 sequences listed, roughly a sixth were seen once. The material sequenced was blood. These TCRs come from a woman in her forties or fifties with Graves' hyperthyroidism that later progressed to Graves' ophthalmopathy. Both conserved end residues are part of each CDR3. Each record gives: J gene, D gene, V gene, clone size, CDR3 protein, CDR3 DNA. The D gene is left open where the match is weak. Only some rows state a clone size, as once, few, many or a class for expanded clones.

J gene: TRBJ1-1
D gene: .
V gene: TRBV6-2/TRBV6-3
clone size: many
CDR3 protein: CASSYSGGEAFF
CDR3 DNA: TGTGCCAGCAGTTACTCGGGGGGAGAAGCTTTCTTT

J gene: TRBJ2-2
D gene: .
V gene: TRBV11-3
clone size: few
CDR3 protein: CASSLDRRGANTGELFF
CDR3 DNA: TGTGCCAGCAGCTTAGATCGGCGCGGGGCGAACACCGGGGAGCTGTTTTTT

J gene: TRBJ2-4
D gene: .
V gene: TRBV12-3/TRBV12-4
clone size: few
CDR3 protein: CASSPHRASLAKNIQYF
CDR3 DNA: TGTGCCAGCAGTCCTCACCGCGCCAGCTTAGCCAAAAACATTCAGTACTTC

J gene: TRBJ1-2
D gene: .
V gene: TRBV20-1
clone size: .
CDR3 protein: CSAFRTENYGYTF
CDR3 DNA: TGCAGTGCTTTCCGGACCGAAAACTATGGCTACACCTTC

J gene: TRBJ2-7
D gene: TRBD1
V gene: TRBV6-2/TRBV6-3
clone size: .
CDR3 protein: CASRNGDSSYEQYF
CDR3 DNA: TGTGCCAGCAGAAACGGGGACAGCTCCTACGAGCAGTACTTC

J gene: TRBJ2-2
D gene: .
V gene: TRBV11-3
clone size: many
CDR3 protein: CASSPFTGELFF
CDR3 DNA: TGTGCCAGCAGCCCCTTCACCGGGGAGCTGTTTTTT

J gene: TRBJ1-4
D gene: TRBD1
V gene: TRBV11-2
clone size: many
CDR3 protein: CASSPAGGANEKLFF
CDR3 DNA: TGTGCCAGCAGTCCTGCAGGGGGAGCTAATGAAAAACTGTTTTTT

J gene: TRBJ2-4
D gene: TRBD2
V gene: TRBV12-3/TRBV12-4
clone size: .
CDR3 protein: CASSLSGTGDNIQYF
CDR3 DNA: TGTGCCAGCAGTTTGAGCGGGACGGGAGATAACATTCAGTACTTC

J gene: TRBJ2-5
D gene: .
V gene: TRBV15
clone size: .
CDR3 protein: CATSRALGMETQYF
CDR3 DNA: TGTGCCACCAGCAGAGCTCTTGGGATGGAGACCCAGTACTTC

J gene: TRBJ2-7
D gene: .
V gene: TRBV7-9
clone size: .
CDR3 protein: CASSLEGLSYEQYF
CDR3 DNA: TGTGCCAGCAGCTTAGAGGGGCTGTCCTACGAGCAGTACTTC

J gene: TRBJ1-1
D gene: TRBD1
V gene: TRBV19
clone size: .
CDR3 protein: CASSIGDSEAFF
CDR3 DNA: TGTGCCAGTAGTATAGGGGACAGTGAAGCTTTCTTT

J gene: TRBJ1-1
D gene: .
V gene: TRBV6-5
clone size: many
CDR3 protein: CASSYSIGRGTEAFF
CDR3 DNA: TGTGCCAGCAGTTACTCGATTGGCCGGGGAACTGAAGCTTTCTTT

J gene: TRBJ1-3
D gene: .
V gene: TRBV6-1
clone size: .
CDR3 protein: CASSEGGFNTIYF
CDR3 DNA: TGTGCCAGCAGTGAAGGAGGGTTTAACACCATATATTTT

J gene: TRBJ2-3
D gene: .
V gene: TRBV3-1
clone size: many
CDR3 protein: CASSQEVVLTDTQYF
CDR3 DNA: TGTGCCAGCAGCCAAGAGGTTGTCCTCACAGATACGCAGTATTTT

J gene: TRBJ2-1
D gene: TRBD2
V gene: TRBV5-1
clone size: many
CDR3 protein: CASSPRTSGPSSYNEQFF
CDR3 DNA: TGCGCCAGCAGCCCAAGGACTAGCGGGCCAAGCTCCTACAATGAGCAGTTCTTC

J gene: TRBJ1-4
D gene: TRBD1
V gene: TRBV10-3
clone size: .
CDR3 protein: CAISEQDRANEKLFF
CDR3 DNA: TGTGCCATCAGTGAGCAGGACAGGGCTAATGAAAAACTGTTTTTT

J gene: TRBJ2-3
D gene: .
V gene: TRBV11-2
clone size: many
CDR3 protein: CASSLDWAGYTDTQYF
CDR3 DNA: TGTGCCAGCAGCTTAGATTGGGCAGGGTACACAGATACGCAGTATTTT

J gene: TRBJ1-2
D gene: .
V gene: TRBV7-3
clone size: .
CDR3 protein: CASSSGGHYGYTF
CDR3 DNA: TGTGCCAGCAGCAGCGGGGGCCACTATGGCTACACCTTC

J gene: TRBJ1-6
D gene: .
V gene: TRBV30
clone size: many
CDR3 protein: CAWDLAGNSPLHF
CDR3 DNA: TGTGCCTGGGACCTCGCGGGGAATTCACCCCTCCACTTT

J gene: TRBJ2-3
D gene: .
V gene: TRBV15
clone size: .
CDR3 protein: CATSLTRDTQYF
CDR3 DNA: TGTGCCACCAGCCTCACAAGGGATACGCAGTATTTT

J gene: TRBJ1-2
D gene: TRBD1
V gene: TRBV4-1
clone size: once
CDR3 protein: CASSQVRDRENYGYTF
CDR3 DNA: TGCGCCAGCAGCCAAGTTAGGGACAGGGAAAACTATGGCTACACCTTC

J gene: TRBJ1-4
D gene: .
V gene: TRBV12-3/TRBV12-4
clone size: many
CDR3 protein: CASRSMGSEKLFF
CDR3 DNA: TGTGCCAGCAGGTCAATGGGAAGTGAAAAACTGTTTTTT

J gene: TRBJ2-7
D gene: TRBD2
V gene: TRBV12-3/TRBV12-4
clone size: many
CDR3 protein: CASSGLAGISYEQYF
CDR3 DNA: TGTGCCAGCAGTGGCTTAGCGGGGATCTCCTACGAGCAGTACTTC

J gene: TRBJ1-2
D gene: .
V gene: TRBV4-1
clone size: few
CDR3 protein: CASSQDVTNGYTF
CDR3 DNA: TGCGCCAGCAGCCAAGACGTTACGAATGGCTACACCTTC

J gene: TRBJ2-4
D gene: .
V gene: TRBV3-1
clone size: many
CDR3 protein: CASSQVSSRNIQYF
CDR3 DNA: TGTGCCAGCAGCCAAGTGTCTAGCCGGAACATTCAGTACTTC

J gene: TRBJ2-5
D gene: .
V gene: TRBV27
clone size: .
CDR3 protein: CASSYWRDGQETQYF
CDR3 DNA: TGTGCCAGCAGTTATTGGCGGGACGGCCAAGAGACCCAGTACTTC

J gene: TRBJ1-1
D gene: TRBD1
V gene: TRBV2
clone size: many
CDR3 protein: CASSEDRAPLQAFF
CDR3 DNA: TGTGCCAGCAGTGAGGACAGGGCGCCCCTTCAAGCTTTCTTT

J gene: TRBJ1-1
D gene: .
V gene: TRBV29-1
clone size: .
CDR3 protein: CSVMGTEAFF
CDR3 DNA: TGCAGCGTTATGGGCACTGAAGCTTTCTTT

J gene: TRBJ2-3
D gene: .
V gene: TRBV20-1
clone size: many
CDR3 protein: CSARVPPGSTDTQYF
CDR3 DNA: TGCAGTGCTAGAGTGCCCCCGGGAAGCACTGATACGCAGTATTTT

J gene: TRBJ1-2
D gene: .
V gene: TRBV11-2
clone size: many
CDR3 protein: CASSRRGERANYGYTF
CDR3 DNA: TGTGCCAGCAGCCGACGCGGCGAGAGGGCTAACTATGGCTACACCTTC

J gene: TRBJ2-6
D gene: .
V gene: TRBV3-1
clone size: few
CDR3 protein: CASSPEGAGANVLTF
CDR3 DNA: TGTGCCAGCAGCCCAGAAGGGGCTGGGGCCAACGTCCTGACTTTC

J gene: TRBJ2-2
D gene: TRBD2
V gene: TRBV6-2/TRBV6-3
clone size: few
CDR3 protein: CAARTSGGARELFF
CDR3 DNA: TGTGCCGCCCGGACTAGCGGGGGGGCCCGGGAGCTGTTTTTT

J gene: TRBJ2-2
D gene: TRBD2
V gene: TRBV12-3/TRBV12-4
clone size: many
CDR3 protein: CASSFSAGGLNTGELFF
CDR3 DNA: TGTGCCAGCAGTTTTTCAGCGGGGGGCCTTAACACCGGGGAGCTGTTTTTT

J gene: TRBJ2-6
D gene: TRBD1
V gene: TRBV7-6
clone size: .
CDR3 protein: CASSLVVTGETGANVLTF
CDR3 DNA: TGTGCCAGCAGCTTAGTGGTGACAGGGGAGACTGGGGCCAACGTCCTGACTTTC

J gene: TRBJ1-1
D gene: .
V gene: TRBV29-1
clone size: many
CDR3 protein: CSVERTNTEAFF
CDR3 DNA: TGCAGCGTTGAGCGGACTAACACTGAAGCTTTCTTT

J gene: TRBJ2-1
D gene: .
V gene: TRBV27
clone size: .
CDR3 protein: CASSSAIGGPYNEQFF
CDR3 DNA: TGTGCCAGCAGTTCCGCTATCGGGGGCCCCTACAATGAGCAGTTCTTC

J gene: TRBJ2-7
D gene: TRBD2
V gene: TRBV5-1
clone size: many
CDR3 protein: CASSSSGPHYEQYF
CDR3 DNA: TGCGCCAGCAGCTCTAGCGGCCCTCACTACGAGCAGTACTTC

J gene: TRBJ1-6
D gene: .
V gene: TRBV6-2/TRBV6-3
clone size: .
CDR3 protein: CASVRGSYNSPLHF
CDR3 DNA: TGTGCCAGCGTCCGCGGCTCCTATAATTCACCCCTCCACTTT

J gene: TRBJ1-1
D gene: .
V gene: TRBV20-1
clone size: many
CDR3 protein: CSARDGAAGANTEAFF
CDR3 DNA: TGCAGTGCTAGAGATGGGGCCGCGGGGGCGAACACTGAAGCTTTCTTT

J gene: TRBJ1-6
D gene: .
V gene: TRBV12-3/TRBV12-4
clone size: few
CDR3 protein: CASSLAGAGPLHF
CDR3 DNA: TGTGCCAGCAGTTTAGCGGGAGCTGGGCCCCTCCACTTT

J gene: TRBJ2-1
D gene: .
V gene: TRBV27
clone size: .
CDR3 protein: CASSPVGVGVFNEQFF
CDR3 DNA: TGTGCCAGCAGTCCAGTCGGGGTGGGAGTTTTCAATGAGCAGTTCTTC

J gene: TRBJ2-7
D gene: TRBD1
V gene: TRBV3-1
clone size: many
CDR3 protein: CASSQDRDRLSYEQYF
CDR3 DNA: TGTGCCAGCAGCCAAGACCGGGACAGGCTGTCCTACGAGCAGTACTTC

J gene: TRBJ2-1
D gene: TRBD1
V gene: TRBV4-1
clone size: .
CDR3 protein: CASSQVTLGQEVYNEQFF
CDR3 DNA: TGCGCCAGCAGCCAAGTGACTTTGGGACAGGAGGTCTACAATGAGCAGTTCTTC

J gene: TRBJ1-1
D gene: .
V gene: TRBV4-1
clone size: many
CDR3 protein: CASSQGSFMNTEAFF
CDR3 DNA: TGCGCCAGCAGCCAAGGAAGCTTTATGAACACTGAAGCTTTCTTT

J gene: TRBJ2-3
D gene: .
V gene: TRBV5-6
clone size: .
CDR3 protein: CASRGAGTDTQYF
CDR3 DNA: TGTGCCAGCAGGGGGGCCGGGACAGATACGCAGTATTTT

J gene: TRBJ2-2
D gene: .
V gene: TRBV11-2
clone size: few
CDR3 protein: CASSLRQTTGELFF
CDR3 DNA: TGTGCCAGCAGCCTCCGACAGACCACCGGGGAGCTGTTTTTT

J gene: TRBJ1-2
D gene: .
V gene: TRBV5-1
clone size: medium-sized
CDR3 protein: CASSLDRNYGYTF
CDR3 DNA: TGTGCCAGCAGTCTTGACAGGAACTATGGCTACACCTTC

J gene: TRBJ2-7
D gene: .
V gene: TRBV7-9
clone size: many
CDR3 protein: CASSNPGRMDEQYF
CDR3 DNA: TGTGCCAGCAGCAACCCAGGGAGGATGGACGAGCAGTACTTC

J gene: TRBJ1-2
D gene: .
V gene: TRBV6-2/TRBV6-3
clone size: .
CDR3 protein: CASSYGQGLGYTF
CDR3 DNA: TGTGCCAGCAGTTACGGACAAGGCTTAGGCTACACCTTC

J gene: TRBJ2-2
D gene: TRBD2
V gene: TRBV9
clone size: few
CDR3 protein: CASSVAGPGGSQSPPGELFF
CDR3 DNA: TGTGCCAGCAGCGTAGCTGGTCCGGGGGGGTCCCAGTCTCCCCCCGGGGAGCTGTTTTTT

J gene: TRBJ2-5
D gene: .
V gene: TRBV6-1
clone size: .
CDR3 protein: CASSETPLEETQYF
CDR3 DNA: TGTGCCAGCAGTGAAACGCCTCTCGAAGAGACCCAGTACTTC

J gene: TRBJ1-6
D gene: TRBD1
V gene: TRBV15
clone size: once
CDR3 protein: CATSRDTRQGQNSPLHF
CDR3 DNA: TGTGCCACCAGCAGAGATACCCGACAGGGACAAAATTCACCCCTCCACTTT

J gene: TRBJ1-3
D gene: .
V gene: TRBV19
clone size: few
CDR3 protein: CASTPNGQPFSGNTIYF
CDR3 DNA: TGTGCCAGTACCCCCAACGGACAGCCCTTCTCTGGAAACACCATATATTTT

J gene: TRBJ2-4
D gene: .
V gene: TRBV5-5
clone size: .
CDR3 protein: CASSLVVNVGIQYF
CDR3 DNA: TGTGCCAGCAGCTTGGTGGTCAACGTGGGGATTCAGTACTTC

J gene: TRBJ1-1
D gene: .
V gene: TRBV18
clone size: many
CDR3 protein: CASSPPSTEAFF
CDR3 DNA: TGTGCCAGCTCACCACCGAGCACTGAAGCTTTCTTT

J gene: TRBJ1-1
D gene: .
V gene: TRBV7-9
clone size: many
CDR3 protein: CASTAREENTEAFF
CDR3 DNA: TGTGCCAGCACCGCCAGGGAGGAGAACACTGAAGCTTTCTTT

J gene: TRBJ1-5
D gene: .
V gene: TRBV29-1
clone size: .
CDR3 protein: CSVAPQGNQPQHF
CDR3 DNA: TGCAGCGTTGCCCCACAGGGAAATCAGCCCCAGCATTTT

J gene: TRBJ1-1
D gene: .
V gene: TRBV19
clone size: few
CDR3 protein: CASSIRFGDFMNTEAFF
CDR3 DNA: TGTGCCAGTAGTATAAGATTTGGGGACTTCATGAACACTGAAGCTTTCTTT

J gene: TRBJ1-1
D gene: .
V gene: TRBV13
clone size: .
CDR3 protein: CASSSGDTGMTEAFF
CDR3 DNA: TGTGCCAGCAGCTCCGGGGACACAGGAATGACTGAAGCTTTCTTT

J gene: TRBJ1-2
D gene: .
V gene: TRBV30
clone size: few
CDR3 protein: CAWSAKNFQTVSGYTF
CDR3 DNA: TGTGCCTGGAGTGCGAAAAATTTCCAGACAGTTAGCGGCTACACCTTC